The rows below give T cell receptor beta chains drawn from one sample of a study of cytomegalovirus exposure and HLA in healthy donors. The data were produced by immunoSEQ multiplex PCR, yet TCRdb's version contains in-frame clones alone and is incomplete. Among some 180,000 clones, 80% were seen once, and the ten largest hold 1.3% to 1.5%. The source material was PBMCs. Every receptor here comes from a girl under 18 in good health and CMV-seropositive. Each CDR3 is given with its conserved first and last residue. D genes are given only for firm matches. Size values are once, few and many counts, or a class for expanded clones, and some rows have none.

j_gene | v_gene | d_gene | abundance | CDR3aa | CDR3nt
TRBJ2-2 | TRBV6-1 | NA | once | CASREVGTGELFF | TGTGCCAGCAGGGAGGTTGGCACCGGGGAGCTGTTTTTT
TRBJ2-2 | TRBV30 | NA | NA | CAWTVNTGELFF | TGTGCCTGGACAGTGAACACCGGGGAGCTGTTTTTT
TRBJ2-3 | TRBV27 | NA | NA | CASSLLLRGSSDTQYF | TGTGCCAGCAGTTTATTGCTCAGGGGAAGTTCAGATACGCAGTATTTT
TRBJ2-5 | TRBV7-9 | TRBD1 | NA | CASSFTGGEETQYF | TGTGCCAGCAGCTTCACAGGGGGCGAAGAGACCCAGTACTTC
TRBJ2-1 | TRBV5-4 | NA | NA | CASSPGLSSYNEQFF | TGTGCCAGCAGCCCGGGACTCAGCTCCTACAATGAGCAGTTCTTC
TRBJ1-4 | TRBV1 | NA | NA | CTSSQTPQDGQVRSEKLFF | TGCACCAGCAGCCAGACCCCGCAAGATGGACAGGTCCGTAGTGAAAAACTGTTTTTT
TRBJ2-2 | TRBV5-1 | NA | NA | CASSLIQGPGELFF | TGCGCCAGCAGCCTAATACAGGGACCCGGGGAGCTGTTTTTT
TRBJ1-5 | TRBV30 | TRBD1 | NA | CAWTVTGGDQPQHF | TGTGCCTGGACCGTAACAGGGGGCGATCAGCCCCAGCATTTT
TRBJ1-2 | TRBV15 | TRBD1 | NA | CATSRDIGQGYYYGYTF | TGTGCCACCAGCAGAGATATCGGACAGGGGTATTACTATGGCTACACCTTC
TRBJ1-1 | TRBV7-9 | NA | NA | CASSLTGMNTEAFF | TGTGCCAGCAGCTTAACGGGAATGAACACTGAAGCTTTCTTT
TRBJ2-7 | TRBV14 | TRBD2 | NA | CASSQDTEWGGNYEQYF | TGTGCCAGCAGCCAAGATACGGAGTGGGGAGGGAACTACGAGCAGTACTTC
TRBJ1-2 | TRBV7-6 | NA | NA | CASSSLGEGYGYTF | TGTGCCAGCAGCTCTCTGGGGGAGGGGTATGGCTACACCTTC
TRBJ2-7 | TRBV11-2 | NA | NA | CASSFRGAVYEQYF | TGTGCCAGCAGCTTTCGGGGGGCGGTCTACGAGCAGTACTTC
TRBJ1-1 | TRBV6-1 | TRBD1 | NA | CASSRTGITEAFF | TGTGCCAGCAGCCGGACAGGGATCACTGAAGCTTTCTTT
TRBJ2-6 | TRBV30 | TRBD1 | NA | CAWDRVGANVLTF | TGTGCCTGGGACAGGGTGGGGGCCAACGTCCTGACTTTC
TRBJ2-7 | TRBV30 | NA | NA | CAWSMSFSYEQYF | TGTGCCTGGAGTATGTCGTTCTCCTACGAGCAGTACTTC
TRBJ2-2 | TRBV11-3 | TRBD2 | NA | CASSLGTSGSVNTGELFF | TGTGCCAGCAGCCTAGGGACTAGCGGGAGTGTGAACACCGGGGAGCTGTTTTTT
TRBJ1-2 | TRBV2 | TRBD1 | NA | CASSGGQVYGYTF | TGTGCCAGCAGCGGTGGACAGGTCTATGGCTACACCTTC
TRBJ1-2 | TRBV4-2 | NA | NA | CASSQDISQRTVYYGYTF | TGTGCCAGCAGCCAAGATATTTCTCAGCGGACAGTCTACTATGGCTACACCTTC
TRBJ2-7 | TRBV20-1 | NA | NA | CSADSSYEQYF | TGCAGTGCGGACAGTTCCTACGAGCAGTACTTC
TRBJ2-3 | TRBV25-1 | NA | NA | CASTSLASTDTQYF | TGTGCCAGCACAAGTCTAGCTTCCACAGATACGCAGTATTTT
TRBJ2-7 | TRBV7-8 | TRBD2 | NA | CASRAGASYEQYF | TGTGCCAGCAGAGCGGGAGCTTCGTACGAGCAGTACTTC
TRBJ2-7 | TRBV15 | NA | NA | CATSRDSAASRYEQYF | TGTGCCACCAGCAGAGATTCCGCGGCTAGCCGCTACGAGCAGTACTTC
TRBJ1-3 | TRBV6-7 | TRBD1 | NA | CASSADRGSGNTIYF | TGTGCCAGCAGCGCCGACAGGGGCTCTGGAAACACCATATATTTT
TRBJ2-4 | TRBV15 | NA | NA | CATSRDSKNIQYF | TGTGCCACCAGCAGAGACAGCAAAAACATTCAGTACTTC
TRBJ2-1 | TRBV27 | TRBD1 | NA | CASSHLDRAGYNEQFF | TGTGCCAGCAGTCATCTCGACAGGGCTGGTTACAATGAGCAGTTCTTC
TRBJ1-1 | TRBV6-5 | TRBD1 | NA | CASRGTGINTEAFF | TGTGCCAGCAGGGGGACAGGGATTAACACTGAAGCTTTCTTT
TRBJ2-1 | TRBV4-3 | TRBD2 | NA | CASSQDRAGGYNEQFF | TGCGCCAGCAGCCAAGATAGAGCGGGAGGGTACAATGAGCAGTTCTTC
TRBJ2-7 | TRBV5-1 | TRBD2 | NA | CASSSSGRGGYEQYF | TGCGCCAGCAGCTCTAGCGGGAGGGGGGGGTACGAGCAGTACTTC
TRBJ1-4 | TRBV27 | TRBD1 | NA | CASSWDREGEKLFF | TGTGCCAGCAGTTGGGACAGGGAGGGGGAAAAACTGTTTTTT
TRBJ2-5 | TRBV5-1 | TRBD2 | NA | CASRLAGGETQYF | TGCGCCAGCAGACTAGCGGGAGGAGAGACCCAGTACTTC
TRBJ2-7 | TRBV16 | TRBD1 | NA | CASSLTGGFSYVEQYF | TGTGCCAGCAGCTTAACAGGGGGCTTTTCCTACGTCGAGCAGTACTTC
TRBJ1-4 | TRBV29-1 | NA | once | CSVKVSSGEKLFF | TGCAGCGTGAAGGTGTCGTCGGGTGAAAAACTGTTTTTT
TRBJ2-7 | TRBV18 | TRBD2 | once | CASSPIPGLAASYEQYF | TGTGCCAGCTCACCGATTCCGGGCCTAGCGGCTTCCTACGAGCAGTACTTC
TRBJ2-1 | TRBV19 | TRBD1 | once | CASSTGQGAHNEQFF | TGTGCCAGTAGCACAGGACAGGGGGCGCACAATGAGCAGTTCTTC
TRBJ2-1 | TRBV4-1 | TRBD2 | NA | CASSQGRFTSASVHEQFF | TGCGCCAGCAGCCAAGGTCGGTTCACTAGCGCTAGTGTCCATGAGCAGTTCTTC
TRBJ1-1 | TRBV18 | NA | few | CASQTTRNTEAFF | TGTGCCAGCCAGACGACAAGGAACACTGAAGCTTTCTTT
TRBJ2-5 | TRBV5-4 | NA | NA | CASSLQRIQETQYF | TGTGCCAGCAGCCTCCAGCGGATCCAAGAGACCCAGTACTTC
TRBJ2-7 | TRBV5-4 | NA | once | CASSLLNRDTNEQYF | TGTGCCAGCAGCCTCCTGAACCGGGACACGAACGAGCAGTACTTC
TRBJ2-3 | TRBV5-4 | NA | once | CASSLTVTSTDTQYF | TGTGCCAGCAGCTTAACGGTAACTAGCACAGATACGCAGTATTTT
TRBJ2-7 | TRBV10-1 | TRBD2 | NA | CASSPGLAVSYEQYF | TGCGCCAGCAGTCCGGGACTAGCGGTGTCCTACGAGCAGTACTTC
TRBJ2-7 | TRBV28 | NA | NA | CASSPLGYEQYF | TGTGCCAGCAGTCCCCTCGGCTACGAGCAGTACTTC
TRBJ1-2 | TRBV28 | TRBD1 | NA | CASRRQGPYGYTF | TGTGCCAGCAGGAGACAGGGGCCTTATGGCTACACCTTC
TRBJ1-2 | TRBV29-1 | NA | NA | CSVERQEDGYTF | TGCAGCGTTGAAAGACAGGAAGATGGCTACACCTTC
TRBJ2-1 | TRBV25-1 | NA | NA | CASSLGARNEQFF | TGTGCCAGTTCCTTGGGGGCTCGCAATGAGCAGTTCTTC
TRBJ2-7 | TRBV5-1 | NA | few | CASSLAGGYYEQYF | TGCGCCAGCAGCTTGGCCGGCGGGTACTACGAGCAGTACTTC
TRBJ2-6 | TRBV19 | NA | NA | CASSIEPGSVSGANVLTF | TGTGCCAGTAGTATAGAGCCGGGGTCAGTATCTGGGGCCAACGTCCTGACTTTC
TRBJ2-5 | TRBV7-9 | NA | NA | CASSPLRVLGETQYF | TGTGCCAGCAGCCCTCTCCGGGTCCTCGGAGAGACCCAGTACTTC
TRBJ2-7 | TRBV4-2 | TRBD1 | NA | CASSQETGGMYEQYF | TGTGCCAGCAGCCAAGAAACAGGGGGGATGTACGAGCAGTACTTC
TRBJ1-5 | TRBV7-9 | NA | NA | CASSLGRGTDQPQHF | TGTGCCAGCAGCTTGGGCAGGGGAACAGATCAGCCCCAGCATTTT
TRBJ2-7 | TRBV30 | TRBD1 | NA | CAWSVGPTGAEQYF | TGTGCCTGGAGTGTAGGCCCGACAGGGGCCGAGCAGTACTTC
TRBJ2-5 | TRBV5-6 | TRBD2 | NA | CASSPPLAAKETQYF | TGTGCCAGCAGCCCCCCACTAGCGGCTAAAGAGACCCAGTACTTC
TRBJ1-2 | TRBV2 | NA | NA | CASMAQGNYGYTF | TGTGCCAGCATGGCACAGGGAAACTATGGCTACACCTTC
TRBJ2-3 | TRBV7-2 | TRBD2 | NA | CASSQGLAGGAPHLDTQYF | TGTGCCAGCAGCCAAGGACTAGCGGGAGGGGCCCCACACCTGGATACGCAGTATTTT
TRBJ2-3 | TRBV19 | TRBD1 | few | CASSKDRSTDTQYF | TGTGCCAGTAGTAAGGACAGGAGCACAGATACGCAGTATTTT
TRBJ1-1 | TRBV7-2 | TRBD1 | NA | CASSGHRGRNTEAFF | TGTGCCAGCAGCGGACACAGGGGGCGGAACACTGAAGCTTTCTTT
TRBJ1-2 | TRBV5-6 | TRBD1 | NA | CASSLGGLDGYTF | TGTGCCAGCAGCTTAGGGGGCTTGGATGGCTACACCTTC
TRBJ2-1 | TRBV25-1 | NA | once | CASSYPGSYNEQFF | TGTGCCAGCAGTTATCCGGGCTCCTACAATGAGCAGTTCTTC
TRBJ2-1 | TRBV15 | TRBD2 | NA | CATSRGGASGRNEQFF | TGTGCCACCAGCAGGGGCGGGGCTAGCGGGAGAAATGAGCAGTTCTTC
TRBJ2-5 | TRBV6-6 | TRBD2 | NA | CASSYSGRGVETQYF | TGTGCCAGCAGTTATAGCGGGAGGGGTGTTGAGACCCAGTACTTC